This T cell receptor beta chain emerged from a study of blood T cell repertoires in COVID-19 (dated by TCRdb to 2020 to 2022). Describing the broader study: Samples from collaborators originated in the United States, Italy and Spain and spanned both the acute and convalescent phases of COVID-19. The material from the prospective study consisted of cDNA or gDNA derived from T cells, B-cell-depleted T cells, or PBMCs. Subjects who had been exposed to COVID-19, were actively infected with it, or had recovered from it provided the deeply sampled blood TCRbeta repertoires that made up the dataset. The repertoires were released in a freely available public database meant as a resource for research on the immune response to SARS-CoV-2. Samples came from the ongoing ImmuneRACE study (first 160 participants) plus 1,254 subjects from 6 global collaborators. The sample metadata nearly always contained a de-identified subject ID, COVID-19 status, age in years and sex. Where HLA class I and class II types were available, the types were taken from metadata supplied by the sample provider, not from assay-based typing. General conclusions and limits of the study: Clinical and demographic metadata were provided uncurated, with the amount varying by source and participant.

As to this clone: The antigen this receptor binds is unknown. Base qualities were left out, and no much larger clone turns up one base away.

TCRbeta CDR3 regions were amplified from genomic DNA using the immunoSEQ Assay, a bias-controlled multiplex PCR. The paper's data handling went like this. Within the assay, amplification of reference gene primers was used to estimate how many nucleated cells each sample contained. Sequence reads were collapsed and filtered to measure the absolute abundance of every unique TCRbeta CDR3 rearrangement. For each sample, productive Simpson clonality was calculated as the square root of Simpson's diversity index over productive rearrangements. TCRdb carries this immuneACCESS record with in-frame sequences only. Its versions omit some clonotypes, under half of them owing to an unresolved V gene in the studies checked, with the rest unexplained. D and trimming come from the DNA, and the V and J calls and clone size come from that table. The sample includes about 240,000 clones, with 84% observed a single time. Clones ranked in the top ten supply 4% of the sample.

V is shortened by 2 bases, J by 1 base, and the region joining them spans 18 bases. Per the germline V gene, LGHNA is the CDR1 and YNFKEQ is the CDR2. The CDR3 sequence holds 17 residues, the cysteine and phenylalanine included. Solely the CDR3 DNA is kept, with 51 bases framed from the first base. Each collaborating institution followed its own protocols to collect whole blood in K2EDTA tubes. For TCRbeta analysis, collaborators shipped samples as frozen whole blood, isolated PBMCs, or DNA extracted from either of those sample types. The sequencing sample was made of peripheral blood. The V and J genes are TRBV4-2 and TRBJ2-7; TRBD2 is a weak D gene call, 6 bases matching. The TCR originated in a man aged 50 to 60 with acute or convalescent COVID-19. The DNA sequence is given as TGTGCCAGCAGCCAACCCCGGGCGGGGATTGCATCCTACGAGCAGTACTTC. It codes for CASSQPRAGIASYEQYF.